Detailed here is one T cell receptor beta chain. Its antigen is as yet unknown. This sample is drawn from a study of CD8+ T cells in alopecia areata. Study-wide context: Treated patients took oral tofacitinib at 5 to 10 mg twice daily. Study observations and caveats: For lesional scalp, especially alopecia totalis/universalis, clonality was higher than in normal scalp.

Investigators isolated RNA and reverse transcribed it into cDNA to act as the sequencing template. Sequenced by immunoSEQ multiplex PCR; TCRdb stores in-frame clones only, minus some. This table holds around 250,000 clones, less than 80% found once. The clonotype originates from a human donor with alopecia areata. This specimen consisted of CD4+ T cells sorted from blood, obtained at week 0.

The CDR3 DNA follows: TGTGCCTGGAGAAAGAGGCGCCTGGATACGCAGTATTTT. As protein: CAWRKRRLDTQYF. This sequence joins TRBV30 and TRBJ2-3; no definite D call. Germline V CDR1 and CDR2: GTSNPN, SVGIG (reference sequence). V dropped 3 bases and J dropped 6 bases, with 13 bases sitting between them. The CDR3 covers 13 residues. Filled out from reference TRBV30 and TRBJ2-3, the complete variable domain reads SQTIHQWPATLVQPVGSPLSLECTVEGTSNPNLYWYRQAAGRGLQLLFYSVGIGQISSEVPQNLSASRPQDRQFILSSKKLLLSDSGFYLCAWRKRRLDTQYFGPGTRLTVL.